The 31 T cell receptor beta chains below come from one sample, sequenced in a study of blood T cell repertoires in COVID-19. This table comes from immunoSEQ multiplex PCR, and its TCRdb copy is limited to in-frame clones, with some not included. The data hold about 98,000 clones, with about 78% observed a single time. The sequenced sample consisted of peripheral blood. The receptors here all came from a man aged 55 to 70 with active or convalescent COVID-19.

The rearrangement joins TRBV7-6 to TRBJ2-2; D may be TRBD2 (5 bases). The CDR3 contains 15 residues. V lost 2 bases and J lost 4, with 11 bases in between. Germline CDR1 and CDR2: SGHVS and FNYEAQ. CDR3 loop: CASSLTRSSTGELFF. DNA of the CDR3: TGTGCCAGCAGCTTAACTAGATCGTCCACCGGGGAGCTGTTTTTT.

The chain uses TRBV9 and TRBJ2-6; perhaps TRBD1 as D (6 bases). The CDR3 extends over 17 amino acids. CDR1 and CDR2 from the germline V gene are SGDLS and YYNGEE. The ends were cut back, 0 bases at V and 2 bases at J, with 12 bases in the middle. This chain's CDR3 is CASSVGWGLTGANVLTF. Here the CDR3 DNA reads TGTGCCAGCAGCGTAGGGTGGGGGCTAACTGGGGCCAACGTCCTGACTTTC.

The DNA of the CDR3 is TGTGCCAGCACCCAAGGAGCGAATCAGCCCCAGCATTTT. It encodes CASTQGANQPQHF. The rearrangement uses TRBV6-5 and TRBJ1-5; D call uncertain. CDR3 length equals 13 residues. Trimming left V 7 bases short and J 4 bases short, with 11 bases between. Germline CDR1 and CDR2: MNHEY and SVGAGI.

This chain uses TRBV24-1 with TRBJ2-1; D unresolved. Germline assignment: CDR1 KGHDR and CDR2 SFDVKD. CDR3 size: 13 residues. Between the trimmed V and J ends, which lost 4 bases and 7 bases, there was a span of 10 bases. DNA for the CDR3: TGTGCCACCAGTGAAACCGTCCGGAATGAGCAGTTCTTC. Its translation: CATSETVRNEQFF.

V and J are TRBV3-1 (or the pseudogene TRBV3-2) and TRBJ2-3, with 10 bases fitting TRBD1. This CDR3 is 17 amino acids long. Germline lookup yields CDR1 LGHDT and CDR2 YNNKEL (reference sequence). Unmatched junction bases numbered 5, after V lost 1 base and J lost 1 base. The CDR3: CASSQGLGQGCTDTQYF. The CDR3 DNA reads TGTGCCAGCAGCCAAGGGTTGGGACAGGGGTGCACAGATACGCAGTATTTT.

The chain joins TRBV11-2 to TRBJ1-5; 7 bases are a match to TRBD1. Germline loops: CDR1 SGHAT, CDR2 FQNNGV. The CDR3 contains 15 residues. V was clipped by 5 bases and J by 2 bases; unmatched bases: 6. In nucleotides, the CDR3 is TGTGCCAGCAGCCCCGGAACAGGGGGCAATCAGCCCCAGCATTTT. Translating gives CASSPGTGGNQPQHF.

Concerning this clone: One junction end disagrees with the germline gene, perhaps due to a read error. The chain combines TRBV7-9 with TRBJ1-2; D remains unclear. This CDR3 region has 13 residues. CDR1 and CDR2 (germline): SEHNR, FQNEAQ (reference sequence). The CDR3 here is CASSFHSNDGYTF. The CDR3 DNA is TGTGCCAGCAGCTTCCATTCTAACGATGGCTACACCTTC.

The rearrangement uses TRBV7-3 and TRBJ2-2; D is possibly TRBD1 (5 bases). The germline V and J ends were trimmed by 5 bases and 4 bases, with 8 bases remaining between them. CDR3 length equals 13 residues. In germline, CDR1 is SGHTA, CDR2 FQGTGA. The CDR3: CASSGGATGELFF. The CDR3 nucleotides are TGTGCCAGCAGCGGTGGGGCCACCGGGGAGCTGTTTTTT.

In DNA form, the CDR3 reads TGCGCCAGCAGCTTTTCGGGTGAAGGAAACACCATATATTTT. Translated: CASSFSGEGNTIYF. The chain recombines TRBV5-1 with TRBJ1-3; D unclear. The CDR3 consists of 14 residues. Germline V CDR1 and CDR2: SGHRS, YFSETQ. Trimming shortened V by 2 bases and J by 4 bases, and 10 bases separated the two germline ends.

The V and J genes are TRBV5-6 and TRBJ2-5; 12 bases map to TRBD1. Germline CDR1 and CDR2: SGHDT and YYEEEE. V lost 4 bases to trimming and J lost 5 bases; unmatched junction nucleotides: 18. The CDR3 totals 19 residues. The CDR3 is CASSPGTGGAPVIRETQYF. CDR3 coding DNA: TGTGCCAGCAGCCCTGGGACAGGGGGCGCCCCGGTAATACGGGAGACCCAGTACTTC.

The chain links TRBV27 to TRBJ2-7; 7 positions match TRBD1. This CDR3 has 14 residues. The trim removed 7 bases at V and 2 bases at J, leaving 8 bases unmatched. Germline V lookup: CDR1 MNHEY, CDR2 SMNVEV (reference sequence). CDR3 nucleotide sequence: TGTGCCAGCAAACTGACAGGGAACGCCTACGAGCAGTACGTC. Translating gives CASKLTGNAYEQYV.

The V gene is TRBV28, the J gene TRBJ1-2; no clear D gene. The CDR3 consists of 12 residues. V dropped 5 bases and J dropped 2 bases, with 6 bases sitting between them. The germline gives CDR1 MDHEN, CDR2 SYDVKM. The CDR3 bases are TGTGCCAGCAGTAGAGGGAACTATGGCTACACCTTC. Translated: CASSRGNYGYTF.

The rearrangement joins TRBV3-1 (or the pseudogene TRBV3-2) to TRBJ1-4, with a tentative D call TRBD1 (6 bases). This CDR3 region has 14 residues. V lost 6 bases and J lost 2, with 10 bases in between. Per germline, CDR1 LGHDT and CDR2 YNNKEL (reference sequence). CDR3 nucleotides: TGTGCCAGCAGTCCTGGGGGCACTAATGAAAAACTGTTTTTT. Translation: CASSPGGTNEKLFF.

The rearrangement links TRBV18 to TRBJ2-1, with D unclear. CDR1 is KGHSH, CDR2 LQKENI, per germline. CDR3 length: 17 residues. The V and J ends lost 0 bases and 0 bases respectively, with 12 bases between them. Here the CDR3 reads CASSPPVKNGSYNEQFF. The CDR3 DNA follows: TGTGCCAGCTCACCACCGGTAAAGAACGGCTCCTACAATGAGCAGTTCTTC. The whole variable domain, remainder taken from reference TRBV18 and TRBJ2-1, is NAGVMQNPRHLVRRRGQEARLRCSPMKGHSHVYWYRQLPEEGLKFMVYLQKENIIDESGMPKERFSAEFPKEGPSILRIQQVVRGDSAAYFCASSPPVKNGSYNEQFFGPGTRLTVL.

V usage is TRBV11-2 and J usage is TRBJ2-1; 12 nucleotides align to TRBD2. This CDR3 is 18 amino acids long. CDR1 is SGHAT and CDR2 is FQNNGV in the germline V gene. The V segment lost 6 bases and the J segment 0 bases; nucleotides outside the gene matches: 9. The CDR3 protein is CASSPGLAGLSSYNEQFF. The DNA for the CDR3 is TGTGCCAGCAGTCCAGGACTAGCGGGGCTTAGCTCCTACAATGAGCAGTTCTTC.

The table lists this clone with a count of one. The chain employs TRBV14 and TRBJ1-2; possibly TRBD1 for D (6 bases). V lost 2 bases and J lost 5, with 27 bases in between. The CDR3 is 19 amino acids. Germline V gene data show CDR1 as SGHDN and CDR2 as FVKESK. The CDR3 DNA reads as TGTGCCAGCAGCCAAACCTCTCCGCCTACAGGGTCAAGGGGTTATGGCTACACCTTC. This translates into CASSQTSPPTGSRGYGYTF.

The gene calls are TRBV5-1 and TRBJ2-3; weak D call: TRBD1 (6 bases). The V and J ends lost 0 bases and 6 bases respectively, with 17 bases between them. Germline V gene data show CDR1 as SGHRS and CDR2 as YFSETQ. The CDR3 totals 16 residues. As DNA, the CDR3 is TGCGCCAGCAGCTTGGAGGCAGGGGCGGTTGGGGATACGCAGTATTTT. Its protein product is CASSLEAGAVGDTQYF.

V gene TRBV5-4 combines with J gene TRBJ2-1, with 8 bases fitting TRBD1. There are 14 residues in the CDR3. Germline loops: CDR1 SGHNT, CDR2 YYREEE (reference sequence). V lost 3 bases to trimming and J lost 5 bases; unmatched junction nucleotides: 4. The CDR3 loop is CASSWTGPNNEQFF. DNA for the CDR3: TGTGCCAGCAGCTGGACAGGGCCAAACAATGAGCAGTTCTTC.

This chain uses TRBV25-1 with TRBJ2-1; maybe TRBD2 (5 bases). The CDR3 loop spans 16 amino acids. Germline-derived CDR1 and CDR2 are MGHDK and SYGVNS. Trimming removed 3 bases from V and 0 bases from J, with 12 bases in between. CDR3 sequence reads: CASSEASPSSYNEQFF. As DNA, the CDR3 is TGTGCCAGCAGTGAGGCTAGCCCTAGCTCCTACAATGAGCAGTTCTTC.

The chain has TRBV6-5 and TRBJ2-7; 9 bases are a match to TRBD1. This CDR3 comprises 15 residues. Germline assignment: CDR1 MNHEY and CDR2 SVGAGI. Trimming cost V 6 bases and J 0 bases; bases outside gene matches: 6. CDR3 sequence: CASRAGQGSSYEQYV. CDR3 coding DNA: TGTGCCAGCAGGGCGGGACAGGGTAGCTCCTACGAGCAGTACGTC.

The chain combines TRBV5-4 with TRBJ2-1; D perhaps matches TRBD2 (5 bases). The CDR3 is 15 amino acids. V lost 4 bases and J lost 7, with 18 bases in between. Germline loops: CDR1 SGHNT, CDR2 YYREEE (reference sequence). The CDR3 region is CASSPGESGINEQFF. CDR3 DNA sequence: TGTGCCAGCAGCCCCGGGGAGTCAGGTATAAATGAGCAGTTCTTC.

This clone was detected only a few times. The CDR3, as DNA: TGTGCCAGCAGTGCCGGTTCGGTAAGGGGGCGGTTGAAAGCTTTCTTT. Encoded protein: CASSAGSVRGRLKAFF. This chain uses TRBV6-1 with TRBJ1-1; 7 bases are shared with TRBD1. The germline CDR1 and CDR2 sequences are MNHNS and SASEGT. V was clipped by 4 bases and J by 9 bases; unmatched bases: 17. The CDR3 loop spans 16 amino acids.

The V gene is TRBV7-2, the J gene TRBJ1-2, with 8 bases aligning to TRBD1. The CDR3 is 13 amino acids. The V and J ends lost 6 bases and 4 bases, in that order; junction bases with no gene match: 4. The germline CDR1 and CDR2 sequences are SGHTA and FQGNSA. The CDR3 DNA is TGTGCCAGCAGTTATGGACAGGGCTATGGCTACACCTTC. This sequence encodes CASSYGQGYGYTF.

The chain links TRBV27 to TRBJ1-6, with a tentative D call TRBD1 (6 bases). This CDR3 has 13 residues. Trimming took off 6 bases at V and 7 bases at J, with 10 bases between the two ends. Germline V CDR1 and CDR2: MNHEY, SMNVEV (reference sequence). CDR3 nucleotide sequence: TGTGCCAGCAGAGGGGGAAGGAATTCACCCCTCCACTTT. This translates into CASRGGRNSPLHF.

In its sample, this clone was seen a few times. CDR3 DNA: TGTGCCAGCAGTAGATACCGGACAGGCCGGCACGAGCAGTACGTC. It translates to CASSRYRTGRHEQYV. The chain links TRBV28 to TRBJ2-7; 7 bases agree with TRBD1. The germline gives CDR1 MDHEN, CDR2 SYDVKM. Germline trimming cut 5 bases from V and 5 bases from J; bases unmatched to any gene: 12. The CDR3 runs to 15 residues.

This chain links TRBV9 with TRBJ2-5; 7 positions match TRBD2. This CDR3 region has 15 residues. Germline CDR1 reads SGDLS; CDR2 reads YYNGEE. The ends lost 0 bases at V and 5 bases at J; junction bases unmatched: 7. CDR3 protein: CASSVVPRGGETQYF. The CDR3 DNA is TGTGCCAGCAGCGTAGTCCCTCGGGGAGGGGAGACCCAGTACTTC. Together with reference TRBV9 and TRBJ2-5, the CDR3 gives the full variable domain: DSGVTQTPKHLITATGQRVTLRCSPRSGDLSVYWYQQSLDQGLQFLIQYYNGEERAKGNILERFSAQQFPDLHSELNLSSLELGDSALYFCASSVVPRGGETQYFGPGTRLLVL.

The CDR3, as DNA: TGTGCCAGCAGCCACCGGGGGTCTAACTATGGCTACACCTTC. Protein: CASSHRGSNYGYTF. V usage is TRBV7-9 and J usage is TRBJ1-2; D perhaps matches TRBD1 (5 bases). Germline CDR1 SEHNR, CDR2 FQNEAQ (reference sequence). The CDR3 covers 14 residues. V was clipped by 5 bases and J by 0 bases, with 10 bases between them.

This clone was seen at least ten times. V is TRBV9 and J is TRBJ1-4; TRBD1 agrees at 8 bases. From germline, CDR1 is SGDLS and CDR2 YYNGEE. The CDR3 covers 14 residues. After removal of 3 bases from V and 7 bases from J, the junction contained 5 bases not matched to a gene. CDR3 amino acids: CASSATGGSEKLFF. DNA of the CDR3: TGTGCCAGCAGCGCTACAGGGGGTAGTGAAAAACTGTTTTTT.

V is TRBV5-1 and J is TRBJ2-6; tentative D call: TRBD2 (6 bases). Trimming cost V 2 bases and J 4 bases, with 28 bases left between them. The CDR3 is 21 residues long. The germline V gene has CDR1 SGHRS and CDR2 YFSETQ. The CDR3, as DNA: TGCGCCAGCAGCTTCCGGGACTGGGTTCCAAAGGTTACGGAAGGGGCCAACGTCCTGACTTTC. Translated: CASSFRDWVPKVTEGANVLTF.

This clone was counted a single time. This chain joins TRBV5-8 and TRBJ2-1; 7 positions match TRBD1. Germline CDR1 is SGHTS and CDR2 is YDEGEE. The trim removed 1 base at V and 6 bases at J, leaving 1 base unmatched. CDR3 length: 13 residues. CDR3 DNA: TGTGCCAGCAGCTTGAAGGGGGCCAATGAGCAGTTCTTC. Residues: CASSLKGANEQFF.

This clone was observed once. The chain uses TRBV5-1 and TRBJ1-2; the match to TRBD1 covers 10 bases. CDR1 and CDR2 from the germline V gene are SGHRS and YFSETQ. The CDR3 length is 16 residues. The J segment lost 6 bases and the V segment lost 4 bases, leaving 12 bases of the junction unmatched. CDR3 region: CASSPNTGQGFDGYTF. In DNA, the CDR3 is TGCGCCAGCAGCCCGAATACGGGACAGGGGTTTGATGGCTACACCTTC. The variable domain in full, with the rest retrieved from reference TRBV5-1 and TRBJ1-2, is KAGVTQTPRYLIKTRGQQVTLSCSPISGHRSVSWYQQTPGQGLQFLFEYFSETQRNKGNFPGRFSGRQFSNSRSEMNVSTLELGDSALYLCASSPNTGQGFDGYTFGSGTRLTVV.